These 9 T cell receptor beta chains were sequenced from one sample in a study of blood T cell repertoires in COVID-19. Profiled with immunoSEQ multiplex PCR; TCRdb holds only in-frame clones, not every one. The data contain fewer than 200,000 clones, around 83% of them seen just once; the ten biggest clones take up about 15%. What was sequenced was PBMCs or T cells enriched from blood (not recorded which). These receptors were collected from a man aged 50 or older who had recovered from COVID-19.

The V and J genes are TRBV28 and TRBJ2-2; 11 bases agree with TRBD2. From germline, CDR1 is MDHEN and CDR2 SYDVKM. Trimming at V came to 5 bases and at J to 3 bases, leaving 5 bases not matched to a gene. This CDR3 contains 16 residues. The CDR3 DNA reads as TGTGCCAGCAGTCCTAGCGGGGGGCCCCACACCGGGGAGCTGTTTTTT. Translating it yields CASSPSGGPHTGELFF.

This chain connects TRBV10-2 to TRBJ1-2, with D unresolved. The germline V gene encodes CDR1 WSHSY and CDR2 SAAADI. Trimming removed 6 bases at V and 5 bases at J, with 13 bases between. There are 13 residues in the CDR3. Written as DNA, the CDR3 is TGCGCCAGCAGCCCCCAGGAATATTATGGCTACACCTTC. Its protein product is CASSPQEYYGYTF.

J is TRBJ1-1 and V is TRBV7-6; D call uncertain. CDR1 is SGHVS and CDR2 is FNYEAQ in the germline V gene. The CDR3 has 14 residues. Trimming took 8 bases from V and 0 from J, leaving 13 bases between them. CDR3 loop: CASRPGDMNTEAFF. CDR3 sequence (DNA): TGTGCCAGCCGACCGGGAGATATGAACACTGAAGCTTTCTTT.

The genes are TRBV3-1 (or the pseudogene TRBV3-2) and TRBJ1-2; possibly TRBD1 for D (5 bases). The CDR3 extends over 15 amino acids. Between the trimmed V and J ends, which lost 6 bases and 3 bases, there was a span of 17 bases. From germline, CDR1 is LGHDT and CDR2 YNNKEL (reference sequence). CDR3 protein: CASSSGGYPYYGYTF. The DNA for the CDR3 is TGTGCCAGCAGTTCCGGGGGGTATCCTTACTATGGCTACACCTTC.

V is TRBV7-9 and J is TRBJ2-5; no clear D. V was cut by 3 bases and J by 1 base, with 9 bases left in between. Germline V lookup: CDR1 SEHNR, CDR2 FQNEAQ (reference sequence). The CDR3 is 14 residues long. The CDR3 DNA is TGTGCCAGCAGCTTCACTCTTCGCCAAGAGACCCAGTACTTC. Amino acid sequence: CASSFTLRQETQYF.

The chain joins TRBV19 to TRBJ1-2; 10 nucleotides line up with TRBD1. Germline V lookup: CDR1 LNHDA, CDR2 SQIVND (reference sequence). V shed 6 bases, J shed 9 bases, and the junction held 10 bases outside the gene matches. The length of the CDR3 is 14 residues. In DNA form, the CDR3 reads TGTGCCAGTAGAAATCCCGGGACAGGGGACAGCTACACCTTC. It encodes CASRNPGTGDSYTF.

By its share, this clone is medium-sized (0.01 to 0.1%). The rearrangement links TRBV9 to TRBJ1-2, with D maybe TRBD1 (6 bases). The CDR3 has 15 residues. Trimming removed 0 bases from V and 5 bases from J, with 14 bases in between. Germline CDR1 SGDLS, CDR2 YYNGEE. The CDR3 sequence: CASSVDSGHNYGYTF. CDR3 nucleotide sequence: TGTGCCAGCAGCGTAGACTCGGGACACAATTATGGCTACACCTTC.

The chain has TRBV6-1 and TRBJ1-4; the D gene is possibly TRBD1 (6 bases). This CDR3 contains 15 residues. The V gene's germline CDR1 is MNHNS and CDR2 SASEGT. The V end was cut by 0 bases, the J end by 5 bases, with 10 bases between. CDR3 in amino acids: CASSEADSLNEKLFF. The CDR3 region has the DNA TGTGCCAGCAGTGAAGCGGACAGTCTAAATGAAAAACTGTTTTTT.

The chain uses TRBV5-1 and TRBJ2-7; 7 positions match TRBD1. CDR1 SGHRS and CDR2 YFSETQ come from the germline V gene. This CDR3 spans 15 amino acids. With 5 bases clipped from V and 0 bases from J, the junction kept 8 bases outside the gene matches. CDR3: CASSTGDSFSYEQYF. The CDR3, as DNA: TGCGCCAGCAGTACTGGGGACAGCTTCTCCTACGAGCAGTACTTC.